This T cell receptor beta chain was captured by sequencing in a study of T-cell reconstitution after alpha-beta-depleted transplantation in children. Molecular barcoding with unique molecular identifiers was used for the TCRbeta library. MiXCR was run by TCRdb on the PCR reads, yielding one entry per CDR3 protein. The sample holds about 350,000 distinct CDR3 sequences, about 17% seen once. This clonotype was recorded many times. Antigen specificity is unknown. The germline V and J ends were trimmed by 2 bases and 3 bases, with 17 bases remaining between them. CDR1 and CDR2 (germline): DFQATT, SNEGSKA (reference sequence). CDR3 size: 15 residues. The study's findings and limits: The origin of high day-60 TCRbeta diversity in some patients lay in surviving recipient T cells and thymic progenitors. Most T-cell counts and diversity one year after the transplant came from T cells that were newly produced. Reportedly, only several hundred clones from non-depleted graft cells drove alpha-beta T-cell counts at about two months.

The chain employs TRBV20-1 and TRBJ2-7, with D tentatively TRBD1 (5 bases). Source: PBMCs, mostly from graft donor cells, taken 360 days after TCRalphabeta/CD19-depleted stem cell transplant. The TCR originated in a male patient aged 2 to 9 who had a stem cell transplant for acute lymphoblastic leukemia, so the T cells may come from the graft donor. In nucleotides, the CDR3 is TGCAGTGCTAGAAGCGTCAGACAGCCGCTCTACGAGCAGTACTTC. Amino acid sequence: CSARSVRQPLYEQYF.